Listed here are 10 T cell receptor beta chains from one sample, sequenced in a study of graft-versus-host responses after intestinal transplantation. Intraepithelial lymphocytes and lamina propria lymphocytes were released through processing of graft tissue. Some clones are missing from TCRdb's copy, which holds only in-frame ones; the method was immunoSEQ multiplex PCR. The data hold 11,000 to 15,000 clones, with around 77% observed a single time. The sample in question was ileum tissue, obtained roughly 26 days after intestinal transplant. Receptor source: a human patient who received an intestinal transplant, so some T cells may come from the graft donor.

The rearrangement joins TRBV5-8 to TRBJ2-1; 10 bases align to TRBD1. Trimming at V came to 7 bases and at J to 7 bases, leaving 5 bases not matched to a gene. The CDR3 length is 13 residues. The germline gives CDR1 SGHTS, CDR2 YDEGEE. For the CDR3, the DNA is TGTGCCAGCTCGGGACAGGGGTGGAATGAGCAGTTCTTC. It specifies CASSGQGWNEQFF.

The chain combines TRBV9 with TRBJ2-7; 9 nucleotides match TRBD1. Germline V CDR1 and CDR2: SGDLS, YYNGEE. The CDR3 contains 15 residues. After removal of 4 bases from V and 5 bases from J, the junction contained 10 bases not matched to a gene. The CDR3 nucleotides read TGTGCCAGCAGCATCGCGACAGGGGGGGTCGACGAGCAGTACTTC. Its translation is CASSIATGGVDEQYF.

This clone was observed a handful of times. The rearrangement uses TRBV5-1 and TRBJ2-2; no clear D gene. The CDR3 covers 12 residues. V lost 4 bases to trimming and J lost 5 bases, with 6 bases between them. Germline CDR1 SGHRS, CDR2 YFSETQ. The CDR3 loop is CASSAKTGELFF. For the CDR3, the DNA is TGCGCCAGCAGCGCTAAAACCGGGGAGCTGTTTTTT.

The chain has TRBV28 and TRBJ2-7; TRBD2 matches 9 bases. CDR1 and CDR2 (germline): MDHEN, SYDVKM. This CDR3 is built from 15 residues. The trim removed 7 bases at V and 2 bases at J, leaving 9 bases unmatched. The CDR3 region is CASTPSGGPTYEQYV. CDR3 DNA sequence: TGTGCCAGCACTCCGAGCGGGGGGCCCACCTACGAGCAGTACGTC.

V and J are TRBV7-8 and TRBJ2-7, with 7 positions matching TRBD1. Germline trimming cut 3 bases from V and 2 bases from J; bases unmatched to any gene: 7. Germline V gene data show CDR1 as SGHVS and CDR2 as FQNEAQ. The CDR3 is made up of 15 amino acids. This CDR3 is CASSFGQATPYEQYV. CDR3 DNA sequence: TGTGCCAGCAGCTTCGGACAGGCGACACCCTACGAGCAGTACGTC.

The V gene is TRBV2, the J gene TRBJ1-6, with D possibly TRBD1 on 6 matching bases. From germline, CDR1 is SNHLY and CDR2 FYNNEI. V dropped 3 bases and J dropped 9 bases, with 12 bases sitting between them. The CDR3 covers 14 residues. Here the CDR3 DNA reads TGTGCCAGCAGTGATAGGGACAAAAGTTCACCCCTCCACTTT. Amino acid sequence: CASSDRDKSSPLHF.

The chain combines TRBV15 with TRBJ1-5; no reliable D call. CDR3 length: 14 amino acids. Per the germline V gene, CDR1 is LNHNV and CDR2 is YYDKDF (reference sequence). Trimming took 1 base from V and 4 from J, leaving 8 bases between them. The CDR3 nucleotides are TGTGCCACCAGCAGAGGAGGTGGAAATCAGCCCCAGCATTTT. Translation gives CATSRGGGNQPQHF.

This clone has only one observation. CDR3 in DNA: TGTGCCAGCAGCTTAGTTAATAGCCCACCCCTCCACTTT. It yields the protein CASSLVNSPPLHF. The genes are TRBV7-9 and TRBJ1-6; D not resolved. CDR3 length equals 13 residues. Trimming removed 1 base at V and 11 bases at J, with 9 bases between. Looked up from germline, CDR1 is SEHNR and CDR2 is FQNEAQ (reference sequence).

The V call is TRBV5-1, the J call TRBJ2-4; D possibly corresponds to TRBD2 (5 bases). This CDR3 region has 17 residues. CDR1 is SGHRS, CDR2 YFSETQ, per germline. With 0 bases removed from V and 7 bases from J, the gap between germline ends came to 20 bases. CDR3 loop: CASSLAEVTRVGNIQYF. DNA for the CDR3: TGCGCCAGCAGCTTGGCGGAGGTGACAAGGGTCGGGAACATTCAGTACTTC.

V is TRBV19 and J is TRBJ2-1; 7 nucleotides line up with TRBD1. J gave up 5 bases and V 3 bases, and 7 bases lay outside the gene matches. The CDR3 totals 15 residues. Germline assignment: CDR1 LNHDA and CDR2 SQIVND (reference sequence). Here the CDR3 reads CASSIADRPNNEQFF. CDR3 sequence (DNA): TGTGCCAGTAGTATCGCGGACAGGCCTAACAATGAGCAGTTCTTC. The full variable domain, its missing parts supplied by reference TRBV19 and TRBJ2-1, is DGGITQSPKYLFRKEGQNVTLSCEQNLNHDAMYWYRQDPGQGLRLIYYSQIVNDFQKGDIAEGYSVSREKKESFPLTVTSAQKNPTAFYLCASSIADRPNNEQFFGPGTRLTVL.